Each of the 20 T cell receptor beta chains below was sequenced from the same sample in a study of CD8+ T cells in alopecia areata. Treatment defined: oral pan-JAK inhibitor, 5-10 mg twice daily. It was cDNA, reverse transcribed from extracted RNA, that served as the sequencing template. TCRdb keeps only in-frame clones here, not all; method: immunoSEQ multiplex PCR. The data show approximately 120,000 clones, over 60% seen once. Sequences were derived from CD4+ T cells sorted from blood, sampled at week 4, from a patient treated with tofacitinib. Every receptor here comes from a human donor with alopecia areata.

This chain joins TRBV29-1 and TRBJ2-1; D tentatively reads TRBD1 or TRBD2 (5 bases each). The V gene's germline CDR1 is SQVTM and CDR2 ANQGSEA. This CDR3 has 12 residues. V lost 7 bases and J 9 bases, leaving 16 bases between the germline ends. CDR3 bases: TGCAGCGGCGAAATTGGGGGTAGTGAGCAGTTCTTC. Its translation: CSGEIGGSEQFF.

The V call is TRBV6-5, the J call TRBJ2-2, with 7 bases fitting TRBD1. J gave up 0 bases and V 6 bases, and 4 bases lay outside the gene matches. Germline lookup yields CDR1 MNHEY and CDR2 SVGAGI. The CDR3 sequence is 15 residues long. DNA of the CDR3: TGTGCCAGCAGCCTGGGACAGACGAACACCGGGGAGCTGTTTTTT. It codes for CASSLGQTNTGELFF.

V gene TRBV7-2 combines with J gene TRBJ1-2, with D hard to call. This CDR3 region has 13 residues. V was shortened by 1 base and J by 3 bases, with 6 bases between the two germline ends. Germline CDR1 is SGHTA and CDR2 is FQGNSA. The DNA for the CDR3 is TGTGCCAGCAGCTTAGTGCTCGACTATGGCTACACCTTC. Translating gives CASSLVLDYGYTF.

This sequence joins TRBV25-1 and TRBJ2-7; tentative D call: TRBD1 (6 bases). Per germline, CDR1 MGHDK and CDR2 SYGVNS. This CDR3 is 13 amino acids long. The V and J ends lost 7 bases and 3 bases respectively, with 13 bases between them. As DNA, the CDR3 is TGTGCCAGCATCAGAAAAGGGGGCTACGAGCAGTACTTC. Its protein product is CASIRKGGYEQYF.

V and J are TRBV7-2 and TRBJ2-6; D gene ambiguous. Germline V gene data show CDR1 as SGHTA and CDR2 as FQGNSA. The V end lost 2 bases, the J end lost 4 bases, and 18 bases lay between the germline ends. This CDR3 has 18 amino acids. The CDR3 loop reads CASSLSLLVAPGANVLTF. DNA for the CDR3: TGTGCCAGCAGCTTATCTCTTTTGGTGGCGCCCGGGGCCAACGTCCTGACTTTC.

The genes are TRBV5-1 and TRBJ2-3; D is uncertain. CDR3 length equals 13 residues. CDR1 is SGHRS and CDR2 is YFSETQ in the germline V gene. Trimming took off 0 bases at V and 6 bases at J, with 8 bases between the two ends. This chain's CDR3 is CASSLGSPDTQYF. In nucleotides, the CDR3 is TGCGCCAGCAGCTTGGGCAGTCCGGATACGCAGTATTTT.

J is TRBJ2-1 and V is TRBV2, with a possible D match to TRBD2 (6 bases). The V end lost 8 bases, the J end lost 7 bases, and 15 bases lay between the germline ends. CDR3 length: 13 residues. Germline lookup yields CDR1 SNHLY and CDR2 FYNNEI. CDR3 protein: CASRLVVENEQFF. CDR3 DNA: TGTGCCAGCCGACTAGTGGTTGAGAATGAGCAGTTCTTC.

As regards this clone: Additional DNA sequences in this sample encode the identical CDR3. This chain links TRBV5-1 with TRBJ2-3, with D perhaps matching TRBD1 or TRBD2 (5 bases each). The CDR3 contains 13 residues. The germline V gene has CDR1 SGHRS and CDR2 YFSETQ. Deletions cut 3 bases from V and 1 base from J, with 6 bases between. The CDR3 bases are TGCGCCAGCAGCTGGGACCGCACAGATACGCAGTATTTT. Translating gives CASSWDRTDTQYF.

The rearrangement joins TRBV5-1 to TRBJ1-6, with TRBD1 identical over 8 bases. Germline CDR1 is SGHRS and CDR2 is YFSETQ. This CDR3 is 13 amino acids long. Germline trimming cut 2 bases from V and 10 bases from J; bases unmatched to any gene: 2. This chain's CDR3 is CASSFGQGSPLHF. The CDR3 DNA reads TGCGCCAGCAGCTTTGGACAGGGCTCACCCCTCCACTTT.

V gene TRBV4-1 combines with J gene TRBJ1-1, with D unclear. Germline loops: CDR1 MGHRA, CDR2 YSYEKL. CDR3 length: 15 amino acids. Trimming took off 3 bases at V and 4 bases at J, with 15 bases between the two ends. CDR3: CASSHGEADATEAFF. As DNA, the CDR3 is TGCGCCAGCAGCCACGGGGAGGCAGATGCCACTGAAGCTTTCTTT.

This clone came up a few times. This chain connects TRBV20-1 to TRBJ2-7, with no clear D. The CDR3 has 11 amino acids. The ends were cut back, 2 bases at V and 7 bases at J, with 9 bases in the middle. Germline V CDR1 and CDR2: DFQATT, SNEGSKA (reference sequence). The CDR3: CSARLPWEQYF. In DNA form, the CDR3 reads TGCAGTGCTAGACTCCCGTGGGAGCAGTACTTC.

This clone has a handful of counts. This chain connects TRBV7-2 to TRBJ2-3, with 10 positions matching TRBD2. Per germline, CDR1 SGHTA and CDR2 FQGNSA. The CDR3 extends over 16 amino acids. Unmatched junction bases numbered 7, after V lost 1 base and J lost 6 bases. The CDR3 loop is CASSLGASGSSDTQYF. Here the CDR3 DNA reads TGTGCCAGCAGCTTAGGCGCTAGCGGGAGTAGTGATACGCAGTATTTT.

Comments on this clone: One end of the junction fails to match germline, which may point to a read error. V gene TRBV10-3 combines with J gene TRBJ2-5, with D tentatively TRBD2 (6 bases). The CDR3 loop spans 15 amino acids. In germline, CDR1 is ENHRY, CDR2 SYGVKD. The CDR3 reads CASSSLTGRRGTQYF. In nucleotides, the CDR3 is TGTGCCAGCAGTTCTCTCACGGGCCGGCGGGGGACCCAGTACTTC.

This clone was seen more than once but under ten times. V gene TRBV14 combines with J gene TRBJ1-4; a weak D match, TRBD1 (5 bases). The CDR3 sequence is 13 residues long. Germline V CDR1 and CDR2: SGHDN, FVKESK. V was shortened by 0 bases and J by 11 bases, with 10 bases between the two germline ends. The DNA of the CDR3 is TGTGCCAGCAGCCAAGAACGGTGGGGGAAACTGTTTTTT. Protein product: CASSQERWGKLFF.

This clone was found a few times. The CDR3 sequence: CSAWDTSTDTQYF. As DNA, the CDR3 is TGCAGCGCCTGGGACACCAGCACAGATACGCAGTATTTT. The chain employs TRBV29-1 and TRBJ2-3, with D perhaps matching TRBD1 (6 bases). Trimming stripped 7 bases from V and 0 bases from J, with 11 bases between. The germline gives CDR1 SQVTM, CDR2 ANQGSEA. The CDR3 runs 13 residues.

This clone was counted a few times. V usage is TRBV4-3 and J usage is TRBJ2-4; tentatively, D is TRBD1 (6 bases). The V gene lost 0 bases and the J gene lost 5 bases, with 14 bases spanning the gap. Germline CDR1 reads LGHNA; CDR2 reads YSLEER. This CDR3 is built from 16 residues. In nucleotides, the CDR3 is TGCGCCAGCAGCCAAGATCTGGGCAGGGGAGAAAACATTCAGTACTTC. Translation gives CASSQDLGRGENIQYF.

This clone was counted between two and nine times. Other nucleotide sequences from this sample produce the same CDR3. This sequence joins TRBV5-1 and TRBJ2-7; 7 bases match TRBD1. The ends lost 2 bases at V and 4 bases at J; junction bases unmatched: 0. Looked up from germline, CDR1 is SGHRS and CDR2 is YFSETQ. The CDR3 covers 12 residues. CDR3 region: CASSLQGYEQYF. CDR3 DNA: TGCGCCAGCAGCTTACAGGGGTACGAGCAGTACTTC.

The chain has TRBV10-3 and TRBJ1-2; 7 nucleotides line up with TRBD1. The CDR3 is 12 residues long. CDR1 is ENHRY, CDR2 SYGVKD, per germline. V shed 4 bases and J 6 bases; nucleotides not matched to a gene: 2. This CDR3 reads CAISATGNGYTF. CDR3 nucleotides: TGTGCCATCAGTGCGACAGGGAATGGCTACACCTTC.

This chain links TRBV7-2 with TRBJ2-5; no definite D call. V lost 6 bases to trimming and J lost 5 bases, with 13 bases between them. Germline V gene data show CDR1 as SGHTA and CDR2 as FQGNSA. CDR3 length: 13 amino acids. The CDR3 DNA sequence: TGTGCCAGCAGTCGGCCCGGGTCGGAGACCCAGTACTTC. This sequence encodes CASSRPGSETQYF.

This chain uses TRBV18 with TRBJ2-2, with TRBD1 as a possible D gene (6 bases). The germline CDR1 and CDR2 sequences are KGHSH and LQKENI. The V and J ends lost 3 bases and 1 base respectively, with 12 bases between them. The CDR3 covers 16 residues. CDR3 residues: CASSPTGTRNTGELFF. CDR3 DNA: TGTGCCAGCTCACCTACCGGGACACGGAACACCGGGGAGCTGTTTTTT.